Reported below is one T cell receptor (beta chain). Its antigen is as yet unknown. It was with 60 Vbeta and 13 Jbeta primers that the PCR ran. Some clones are missing from TCRdb's copy, which holds only in-frame ones; the method was immunoSEQ multiplex PCR. The sample contains 150,000 to 200,000 clones, about four fifths of which appear only once. This entry belongs to a study of cytomegalovirus exposure and HLA in healthy donors. Whole-study findings and limits: Most TCRs appeared rarely, but some public TCRs recurred in many donors.

This CDR3 has 14 amino acids. Trimming shortened V by 4 bases and J by 5 bases, and 14 bases separated the two germline ends. Germline CDR1 LNHDA, CDR2 SQIVND (reference sequence). This sequence was found in a woman in her twenties or thirties in good health and CMV-seronegative. Sequencing used PBMCs. The chain joins TRBV19 to TRBJ1-1; D remains ambiguous. The CDR3 DNA reads as TGTGCCAGTAGTACGATCCTTAAGGAGACTGAAGCTTTCTTT. The encoded protein is CASSTILKETEAFF.